This T cell receptor beta chain emerged from a study of regulatory T cells in long-lasting Graves disease. The CDR3 contains 16 residues. Germline V CDR1 and CDR2: MNHNS, SASEGT. V was cut by 0 bases and J by 5 bases, with 13 bases left in between. The time point: persistent/refractory GD, antithyroid drugs over 5 years with positive TRAb. RNA from PBMCs was the source of the TCR library. TCR beta libraries were built with iRepertoire HTBI primers and Arm-PCR of CDR3 regions. TCRdb re-called the multiplex PCR reads with MiXCR, one entry per CDR3 protein. Of a few hundred thousand distinct CDR3 sequences in the sample, roughly 20% are singletons; the top ten hold roughly a quarter. In its sample, this clonotype was seen many times.

Sequencing used peripheral blood mononuclear cells (PBMCs), obtained when the disease was refractory, from a patient treated with antithyroid drugs. The sequence was obtained from a woman aged 35 to 49 with Graves disease. The chain uses TRBV6-1 and TRBJ1-4, with a weak D call TRBD1 (5 bases). CDR3 amino acids: CASSEAQGQSNEKLFF. The CDR3 DNA reads as TGTGCCAGCAGTGAAGCGCAGGGCCAGTCCAATGAAAAACTGTTTTTT.